This T cell receptor beta chain was found in a study of T cell changes during pregnancy in multiple sclerosis. There are a few counts of this clone. Assay used: immunoSEQ multiplex PCR; TCRdb lists only in-frame clones, some missing. The table has about 75,000 clones, 80% to 95% seen once; the top ten hold around 0.41%. The CDR3 covers 14 residues. Trimming removed 4 bases at V and 0 bases at J, with 9 bases between. The germline V gene encodes CDR1 SGHTA and CDR2 FQGNSA. The V and J genes are TRBV7-2 and TRBJ1-1, with a tentative D call TRBD1 (6 bases). The source is a female donor with multiple sclerosis, enrolled in a pregnancy study. The sequences come from CD4+ T cells from peripheral blood mononuclear cells, collected before pregnancy. CDR3 in DNA: TGTGCCAGCAGCTCCACAGGGATGAACACTGAAGCTTTCTTT. It specifies CASSSTGMNTEAFF.